The 18 T cell receptor beta chains reported below all come from one sample, sequenced in a study of human T cells and chemical hapten exposure. TCRdb processed the RACE reads anew with MiXCR; each CDR3 protein has one entry. The table records 85,000 or so distinct CDR3 sequences, approximately 12% of them present only once. Regarding time point: patch test 1, 2 weeks after DPC sensitization. Described treatment: therapeutic diphenylcyclopropenone sensitization with weekly scalp DPC. The sequencing used whole blood, collected in connection with sensitization to the hapten diphenylcyclopropenone (DPC). The receptors stem from a woman aged 45 to 65 with alopecia areata. Some clones in this sample may be carry-over from other donors' samples.

By share of the sample, this clonotype is medium-sized. The V call is TRBV20-1, the J call TRBJ1-1; D might be TRBD1 (6 bases). From germline, CDR1 is DFQATT and CDR2 SNEGSKA (reference sequence). V was trimmed by 5 bases and J by 4 bases, leaving 11 bases between them. The CDR3 contains 12 residues. The CDR3 region has the DNA TGCAGTGCTCAGGGGCTGGGCACTGAAGCTTTCTTT. Protein sequence: CSAQGLGTEAFF.

This clonotype appeared many times. The chain carries TRBV27 and TRBJ1-2; D is perhaps TRBD1 (6 bases). The CDR3 runs to 16 residues. V shed 5 bases and J shed 6 bases, with 22 bases lying between them. Germline loops: CDR1 MNHEY, CDR2 SMNVEV (reference sequence). In DNA form, the CDR3 reads TGTGCCAGCAGTGGGGGAGCGATGCAGGGGCTTGATGGCTACACCTTC. Its translation: CASSGGAMQGLDGYTF.

The chain joins TRBV28 to TRBJ2-7; the D gene is possibly TRBD2 (6 bases). CDR3 length equals 16 residues. The germline CDR1 and CDR2 sequences are MDHEN and SYDVKM. Trimming pared 6 bases from V and 6 bases from J, leaving 24 bases between. The CDR3 sequence: CASSSPSRREEGEQYF. Here the CDR3 DNA reads TGTGCCAGCAGCTCCCCCTCCCGGAGGGAGGAGGGCGAGCAGTACTTC. Full variable domain (outside the CDR3, taken from reference TRBV28 and TRBJ2-7): DVKVTQSSRYLVKRTGEKVFLECVQDMDHENMFWYRQDPGLGLRLIYFSYDVKMKEKGDIPEGYSVSREKKERFSLILESASTNQTSMYLCASSSPSRREEGEQYFGPGTRLTVT.

The chain combines TRBV7-9 with TRBJ1-5; 8 bases line up with TRBD1. This CDR3 has 15 amino acids. CDR1 is SEHNR and CDR2 is FQNEAQ in the germline V gene (reference sequence). V lost 5 bases, J lost 4 bases, and 7 bases stayed unmatched. CDR3 in DNA: TGTGCCAGCAGCCCGGACAGGGATCTTAATCAGCCCCAGCATTTT. This translates into CASSPDRDLNQPQHF.

In regard to this clonotype: The junction does not match germline at one end; this may be a read error. The chain links TRBV14 to TRBJ2-1; 8 nucleotides match TRBD2. Germline CDR1 is SGHDN and CDR2 is FVKESK. The CDR3 contains 16 residues. The DNA of the CDR3 is TGTGCCAGCAGCCGCCCCGGGACTAGGCCTACCAATGAGCAGCTCTTC. It codes for CASSRPGTRPTNEQLF.

The sample holds a few counts of this clonotype. The chain couples TRBV18 to TRBJ2-7, with a tentative D call TRBD1 (7 bases). Between the trimmed V and J ends, which lost 6 bases and 2 bases, there was a span of 17 bases. Germline V gene lookup returns CDR1 KGHSH and CDR2 LQKENI. The CDR3 runs to 15 residues. The CDR3 nucleotides read TGTGCCAGCTCCGCGGGACAGATCTGGACCTACGAGCAGTACTTC. This gives the protein CASSAGQIWTYEQYF.

In this sample, this clonotype turned up many times. V and J are TRBV30 and TRBJ1-6; 8 nucleotides agree with TRBD1. CDR1 is GTSNPN, CDR2 SVGIG, per germline (reference sequence). The J segment lost 7 bases and the V segment lost 5 bases, leaving 1 base of the junction unmatched. This CDR3 has 12 amino acids. The CDR3 bases are TGTGCCTGGGGACAGGGAAATTCACCCCTCCACTTT. Translating gives CAWGQGNSPLHF. Full variable domain (missing parts from reference TRBV30 and TRBJ1-6): SQTIHQWPATLVQPVGSPLSLECTVEGTSNPNLYWYRQAAGRGLQLLFYSVGIGQISSEVPQNLSASRPQDRQFILSSKKLLLSDSGFYLCAWGQGNSPLHFGNGTRLTVT.

Many counts were recorded for this clonotype. The chain combines TRBV29-1 with TRBJ2-2; the D gene could be TRBD1 or TRBD2 (5 bases each). The CDR3 covers 16 residues. Trimming cost V 0 bases and J 1 base, with 12 bases left between them. Per the germline V gene, CDR1 is SQVTM and CDR2 is ANQGSEA. In nucleotides, the CDR3 is TGCAGCGTTGAAGATAACGGGGCCCTGAACACCGGGGAGCTGTTTTTT. It is translated as CSVEDNGALNTGELFF.

This clonotype showed up many times. The chain carries TRBV4-3 and TRBJ1-2; 10 bases map to TRBD1. This CDR3 region has 16 residues. Germline loops: CDR1 LGHNA, CDR2 YSLEER. V lost 0 bases to trimming and J lost 6 bases; unmatched junction nucleotides: 7. The chain's CDR3 is CASSQDRDRGVDGYTF. CDR3 nucleotides: TGCGCCAGCAGCCAAGACCGGGACAGGGGAGTGGATGGCTACACCTTC.

This clonotype was found once. V and J are TRBV30 and TRBJ1-3; D uncertain. The CDR3 totals 14 residues. CDR1 and CDR2 (germline): GTSNPN, SVGIG (reference sequence). Deletions cut 5 bases from V and 0 bases from J, with 11 bases between. The CDR3 region has the DNA TGTGCCTGGTGGACGTTCCTCTCTGGAAACACCATATATTTT. Its protein product is CAWWTFLSGNTIYF.

A few counts support this clonotype. The rearrangement uses TRBV6-2 or TRBV6-3 and TRBJ2-4; 7 bases are shared with TRBD1. CDR1 and CDR2 (germline): MNHEY, SVGEGT. V lost 7 bases, J lost 6 bases, and 9 bases stayed unmatched. The CDR3 sequence is 14 residues long. CDR3 residues: CASTPQGQLNIQYF. The CDR3 nucleotides are TGTGCCAGCACCCCACAGGGACAGCTAAACATTCAGTACTTC.

This clonotype occurred a few times. The CDR3 region is CASSESGPGDEQYF. CDR3 bases: TGCGCCAGCAGTGAGTCGGGCCCGGGGGACGAGCAGTACTTC. This chain connects TRBV10-1 to TRBJ2-7; D may be TRBD2 (6 bases). This CDR3 is 14 amino acids long. Germline V gene data show CDR1 as WNHNN and CDR2 as SYGVQD (reference sequence). V was trimmed by 0 bases and J by 5 bases, leaving 11 bases between them.

This chain uses TRBV28 with TRBJ1-5; unclear D gene. The CDR3 sequence is 15 residues long. Trimming took off 8 bases at V and 0 bases at J, with 14 bases between the two ends. In germline, CDR1 is MDHEN, CDR2 SYDVKM. CDR3 loop: CASVEEGNSNQPQHF. CDR3 nucleotide sequence: TGTGCCAGCGTCGAGGAAGGGAATAGCAATCAGCCCCAGCATTTT.

The sample holds many counts of this clonotype. V and J are TRBV5-1 and TRBJ2-7, with 14 bases matching TRBD2. Trimming at V came to 4 bases and at J to 2 bases, leaving 8 bases not matched to a gene. The length of the CDR3 is 17 residues. CDR1 is SGHRS and CDR2 is YFSETQ in the germline V gene. DNA for the CDR3: TGCGCCAGCAGCCACGAAATGGGACTAGCGGGAGCCTACGAGCAGTACTTC. It translates to CASSHEMGLAGAYEQYF.

The sample holds a few counts of this clonotype. This chain connects TRBV6-4 to TRBJ1-6; the match to TRBD1 covers 9 bases. With V trimmed by 4 bases and J by 7 bases, 5 bases remained unmatched. CDR1 and CDR2 from the germline V gene are MRHNA and SNTAGT. CDR3 length: 15 residues. CDR3 sequence (DNA): TGTGCCAGCAGTGCACTGGGGACAGGGAATTCACCCCTCCACTTT. Its protein is CASSALGTGNSPLHF.

There are many counts of this clonotype. This chain uses TRBV7-9 with TRBJ2-2; the D gene is possibly TRBD1 (5 bases). Germline lookup yields CDR1 SEHNR and CDR2 FQNEAQ (reference sequence). The CDR3 is made up of 17 amino acids. V was cut by 5 bases and J by 3 bases, with 19 bases left in between. This CDR3 is CASSPLDGAVYTGELFF. DNA of the CDR3: TGTGCCAGCAGCCCGCTTGATGGGGCGGTTTACACCGGGGAGCTGTTTTTT.

This clonotype came up a few times. This rearrangement joins TRBV2 to TRBJ2-1; tentatively, D is TRBD2 (6 bases). V shed 8 bases and J shed 6 bases, with 8 bases lying between them. Germline CDR1 SNHLY, CDR2 FYNNEI. The CDR3 covers 11 residues. Written as DNA, the CDR3 is TGTGCCAGCGGGAGGAGCAATGAGCAGTTCTTC. Its translation: CASGRSNEQFF.

The sample holds many counts of this clonotype. This chain uses TRBV5-5 with TRBJ1-2; 7 nucleotides match TRBD1. Germline-derived CDR1 and CDR2 are SGHKS and YYEKEE (reference sequence). V lost 4 bases, J lost 3 bases, and 12 bases stayed unmatched. The CDR3 totals 16 residues. As DNA, the CDR3 is TGTGCCAGCAGCGCTAGGCCGGGACAGTCTTACTATGGCTACACCTTC. Translation: CASSARPGQSYYGYTF. The whole variable domain, filled in from reference TRBV5-5 and TRBJ1-2, reads DAGVTQSPTHLIKTRGQQVTLRCSPISGHKSVSWYQQVLGQGPQFIFQYYEKEERGRGNFPDRFSARQFPNYSSELNVNALLLGDSALYLCASSARPGQSYYGYTFGSGTRLTVV.